The clone carrying this T cell receptor beta chain was counted only a few times. Antigen unknown. The data originate from a study of T-cell memory formation after mild COVID-19. Study background: The study found TCR clusters largely donor specific.

Broader study findings: Pre-infection memory already had some responding clones, implying cross-reactive memory joined. Balance between CD4 and CD8 was seen in clones contracting day 15 to 85, and a CD4+ lean was seen in later expanders.

Trimming removed 3 bases at V and 8 bases at J, with 13 bases between. The length of the CDR3 is 14 residues. MiXCR, run by TCRdb on the 5' RACE reads, gives a single entry per CDR3 protein. The sample has roughly 250,000 distinct CDR3 sequences, over 15% seen once; the top ten hold 20% to 25%. The receptor comes from a man younger than 35 who had mild COVID-19 (a few samples of this study predate the infection). Cell type and time point are not known. The sample taken for sequencing was PBMCs or a T cell subset sorted from them (not recorded which). The rearrangement uses TRBV12-3 or TRBV12-4 and TRBJ1-4, with D maybe TRBD1 (5 bases). The CDR3 DNA reads as TGTGCCAGCAGTTTGGGCAGGGTACGGGAAAAACTGTTTTTT. This encodes CASSLGRVREKLFF.